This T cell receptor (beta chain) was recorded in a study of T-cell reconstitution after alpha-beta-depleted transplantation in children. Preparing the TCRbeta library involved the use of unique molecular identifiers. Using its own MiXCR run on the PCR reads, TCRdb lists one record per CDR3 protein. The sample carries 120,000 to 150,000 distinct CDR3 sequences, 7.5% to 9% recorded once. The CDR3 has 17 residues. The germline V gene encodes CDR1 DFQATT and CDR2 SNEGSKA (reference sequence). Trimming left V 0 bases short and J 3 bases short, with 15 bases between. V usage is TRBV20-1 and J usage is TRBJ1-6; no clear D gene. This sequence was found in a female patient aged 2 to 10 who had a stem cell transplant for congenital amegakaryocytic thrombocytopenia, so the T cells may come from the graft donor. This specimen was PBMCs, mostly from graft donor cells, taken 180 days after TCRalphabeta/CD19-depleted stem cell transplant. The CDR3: CSARDIDGGGYNSPLHF. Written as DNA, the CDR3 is TGCAGTGCTAGAGATATTGATGGTGGCGGCTATAATTCACCCCTCCACTTT.